Listed below are T cell receptor beta chains from one sample, sequenced in a study of T cell repertoires in cytomegalovirus infection. TCRdb re-called the reads with MiXCR, one entry per CDR3 protein. The sample includes about 110,000 distinct CDR3 sequences, roughly 30% of them seen just once. What these receptors recognize is not known. Here the sequenced sample was CD8+ T cells from cultured PBMCs, taken from culture after CMV antigen stimulation. Every receptor here comes from a human donor in good health (CMV status not recorded). Some clones in this sample may be carry-over from other donors' samples. Both conserved end residues are part of each CDR3. D genes are given only for firm matches. Part of the rows lack a size; the others show once, few, many or a class for expanded clones.

J	V	D	size	CDR3	DNA
TRBJ1-1	TRBV30	.	.	CAWSVQVGQFSEAFF	TGTGCCTGGAGTGTACAAGTCGGACAGTTCTCTGAAGCTTTCTTT
TRBJ2-5	TRBV7-8	.	.	CASSLATGPPATQYF	TGTGCCAGCAGCTTAGCGACAGGTCCACCAGCGACCCAGTACTTC
TRBJ2-1	TRBV20-1	.	few	CSAGPRGPSNEQFF	TGCAGTGCTGGTCCCCGGGGGCCATCCAATGAGCAGTTCTTC
TRBJ2-1	TRBV6-1	TRBD1	few	CASSYLRTGYNEQFF	TGTGCCAGCAGTTACCTCCGGACAGGTTACAATGAGCAGTTCTTC
TRBJ1-2	TRBV10-3	.	.	CAISESPFPGPYGYTF	TGTGCCATCAGTGAGTCCCCCTTTCCAGGGCCCTATGGCTACACCTTC
TRBJ2-5	TRBV11-2	TRBD2	few	CASSPFGGAETQYF	TGTGCCAGCAGCCCCTTCGGGGGGGCCGAGACCCAGTACTTC
TRBJ2-3	TRBV28	.	many	CASTLESGLQYNTDTQYF	TGTGCCAGCACCCTGGAGTCGGGACTCCAATATAACACAGATACGCAGTATTTT
TRBJ1-1	TRBV12-3/TRBV12-4	.	many	CASSEGGNTEAFF	TGTGCCAGCAGCGAGGGGGGGAACACTGAAGCTTTCTTT
TRBJ2-7	TRBV18	.	.	CASSGGLTYEQYF	TGTGCCAGCTCGGGGGGGCTAACCTACGAGCAGTACTTC
TRBJ1-5	TRBV28	TRBD1	few	CASRTGRRPNQPQHF	TGTGCCAGCCGGACAGGGCGGCGCCCCAATCAGCCCCAGCATTTT
TRBJ1-4	TRBV29-1	TRBD1	many	CSVRTGLEEKLFF	TGCAGCGTGAGGACAGGTTTGGAAGAAAAACTGTTTTTT
TRBJ2-7	TRBV7-6	.	many	CASSPWGNYEQYF	TGTGCCAGCAGCCCATGGGGGAACTACGAGCAGTACTTC
TRBJ2-7	TRBV5-6	.	few	CASSVGVYEQYF	TGTGCCAGCAGCGTGGGAGTCTACGAGCAGTACTTC
TRBJ1-5	TRBV10-3	.	.	CAISQDGYQPQHF	TGTGCCATCAGTCAGGACGGGTATCAGCCCCAGCATTTT
TRBJ1-2	TRBV14	.	.	CASSQYGGPSYGYTF	TGTGCCAGCAGCCAATACGGGGGTCCGAGCTATGGCTACACCTTC
TRBJ2-1	TRBV6-2/TRBV6-3	TRBD1	few	CASRGGEMGQGSYNEQFF	TGTGCCAGCAGGGGGGGGGAAATGGGACAGGGCTCCTACAATGAGCAGTTCTTC
TRBJ1-5	TRBV4-1	.	few	CASSQDTVQPQHF	TGCGCCAGCAGCCAAGATACAGTTCAGCCCCAGCATTTT
TRBJ2-7	TRBV15	TRBD1	.	CATSRDRGSHEQYF	TGTGCCACCAGCAGGGACAGGGGTTCCCACGAGCAGTACTTC
TRBJ1-6	TRBV7-9	.	.	CASSINNSPLHF	TGTGCCAGCAGCATCAATAATTCACCCCTCCACTTT
TRBJ2-7	TRBV2	TRBD2	.	CAFIGGGRTYEQYF	TGTGCCTTTATAGGCGGGGGGCGAACCTACGAGCAGTACTTC
TRBJ2-1	TRBV2	TRBD2	.	CASKLAGDYNEQFF	TGTGCCAGCAAACTAGCGGGGGACTACAATGAGCAGTTCTTC
TRBJ1-6	TRBV28	TRBD1	.	CASTPATGALGNSPLHF	TGTGCCAGCACCCCGGCGACAGGGGCCTTGGGAAATTCACCCCTCCACTTT
TRBJ2-1	TRBV27	TRBD1	.	CASSDRGFGQFF	TGTGCCAGCAGTGACAGGGGCTTCGGGCAGTTCTTC
TRBJ2-7	TRBV20-1	.	.	CSARDPRGGVYEQYF	TGCAGTGCTAGAGATCCCAGGGGGGGCGTGTACGAGCAGTACTTC
TRBJ1-6	TRBV7-9	.	.	CASSLRTEYNSPLHF	TGTGCCAGCAGCTTGAGGACGGAATATAATTCACCCCTCCACTTT
TRBJ2-5	TRBV3-1	.	once	CASNSDRSQETQYF	TGTGCCAGCAACTCGGACAGATCACAAGAGACCCAGTACTTC
TRBJ2-1	TRBV7-9	.	.	CASSFGQGKYNEQFF	TGTGCCAGCAGCTTTGGGCAGGGGAAGTACAATGAGCAGTTCTTC
TRBJ2-2	TRBV5-1	TRBD1	.	CASRNRDRVSGELFF	TGCGCCAGCAGGAACCGGGACAGGGTGTCCGGGGAGCTGTTTTTT
TRBJ2-7	TRBV2	TRBD1	few	CASSDGQGQYEQYF	TGTGCCAGCAGCGACGGACAGGGGCAATACGAGCAGTACTTC
TRBJ1-2	TRBV6-1	.	.	CASSPRVQADENYGYTF	TGTGCCAGCAGTCCGCGGGTACAGGCGGACGAGAACTATGGCTACACCTTC
TRBJ2-1	TRBV2	TRBD2	.	CASGPTSGEAYNEQFF	TGTGCCAGCGGACCGACTAGCGGGGAGGCCTACAATGAGCAGTTCTTC
TRBJ1-1	TRBV19	.	.	CASRIQGNTEAFF	TGTGCCAGTAGGATTCAGGGAAACACTGAAGCTTTCTTT
TRBJ2-1	TRBV7-6	.	few	CASPRNEQFF	TGTGCCAGCCCACGGAATGAGCAGTTCTTC
TRBJ1-2	TRBV24-1	TRBD1	many	CATSEGQGTGYTF	TGTGCCACCAGTGAGGGACAGGGGACTGGCTACACCTTC
TRBJ2-5	TRBV7-8	TRBD2	few	CASTRAGGPLETQYF	TGTGCCAGCACCAGAGCGGGGGGGCCGTTAGAGACCCAGTACTTC
TRBJ2-1	TRBV6-6	.	.	CASTPSYNEQFF	TGTGCCAGCACCCCCTCCTACAATGAGCAGTTCTTC
TRBJ2-7	TRBV12-3/TRBV12-4	.	.	CASRDGFYEQYF	TGTGCCAGTCGGGACGGGTTCTACGAGCAGTACTTC
TRBJ2-7	TRBV6-5	.	.	CASGRGWGAHEQYF	TGTGCCAGCGGCCGAGGGTGGGGGGCCCACGAGCAGTACTTC
TRBJ1-6	TRBV4-1	.	few	CASSQVDSNNSPLHF	TGCGCCAGCAGCCAAGTCGACAGTAATAATTCACCCCTCCACTTT
TRBJ1-2	TRBV28	TRBD1	many	CASSPMTGATNYGYTF	TGTGCCAGCAGTCCCATGACAGGGGCTACTAACTATGGCTACACCTTC
TRBJ2-2	TRBV6-1	TRBD1	.	CASSEGTGSNTGELFF	TGTGCCAGCAGTGAGGGGACAGGGTCCAACACCGGGGAGCTGTTTTTT
TRBJ1-5	TRBV19	.	.	CASSMEGDSNQPQHF	TGTGCCAGTAGTATGGAAGGGGATAGCAATCAGCCCCAGCATTTT
TRBJ1-1	TRBV6-5	.	many	CASRSGQLNTEAFF	TGTGCCAGCAGATCCGGACAGCTAAACACTGAAGCTTTCTTT
TRBJ1-5	TRBV19	.	.	CASSIRDNQPQHF	TGTGCCAGTAGTATAAGGGACAATCAGCCCCAGCATTTT
TRBJ2-7	TRBV9	TRBD2	many	CASSGGGGPIPYEQYF	TGTGCCAGCAGCGGCGGCGGGGGGCCCATCCCCTACGAGCAGTACTTC
TRBJ2-7	TRBV19	.	.	CASSFAGGTYEQYF	TGTGCCAGTAGTTTCGCAGGGGGGACCTACGAGCAGTACTTC
TRBJ2-6	TRBV7-9	TRBD1	.	CASSPPTGLSSGANVLTF	TGTGCCAGCAGCCCCCCGACAGGGCTCAGCTCTGGGGCCAACGTCCTGACTTTC
TRBJ2-2	TRBV27	TRBD1	many	CASSSRDRVYTGELFF	TGTGCCAGCAGTTCCCGGGACAGGGTATACACCGGGGAGCTGTTTTTT
TRBJ1-5	TRBV3-1	TRBD1	.	CASSSGQGGVNQPQHF	TGTGCCAGCAGCTCTGGACAGGGGGGGGTAAATCAGCCCCAGCATTTT
TRBJ1-2	TRBV12-3/TRBV12-4	.	few	CASSSPTVNYGYTF	TGTGCCAGCAGTTCCCCGACAGTTAACTATGGCTACACCTTC
TRBJ2-1	TRBV7-6	TRBD1	few	CASSLFPPAGGNEQFF	TGTGCCAGCAGCTTATTCCCCCCGGCAGGGGGCAATGAGCAGTTCTTC
TRBJ2-7	TRBV5-6	.	few	CASSLVRGDEQYF	TGTGCCAGCAGTCTCGTACGGGGTGACGAGCAGTACTTC
TRBJ1-5	TRBV28	.	.	CASSLGQGFRQPQHF	TGTGCCAGCAGTTTAGGGCAGGGGTTTCGTCAGCCCCAGCATTTT
TRBJ1-1	TRBV27	.	.	CASSLSPGASTEAFF	TGTGCCAGCAGTTTATCCCCGGGGGCTAGCACTGAAGCTTTCTTT